This TCR beta chain is from a study of CD8+ T cells in alopecia areata. In the study overall: Treated patients swallowed 5 to 10 mg of oral tofacitinib twice daily. Using the percentage of affected scalp area, treated patients' severity was scored.

Looked up from germline, CDR1 is MNHEY and CDR2 is SVGAGI. The ends were cut back, 8 bases at V and 3 bases at J, with 8 bases in the middle. The CDR3 runs to 12 residues. TCR sequencing used cDNA made by reverse transcription of extracted RNA. Assay used: immunoSEQ multiplex PCR; TCRdb lists only in-frame clones, some missing. Here the sample spans about 270,000 clones, 60% being singletons. Treatment: oral pan-JAK inhibitor, 5-10 mg twice daily. Study-wide findings and caveats: There was only one nonresponder, so it was unclear how baseline CD8+ expansion relates to response.

A single count supports this clone. The antigen is not known. Material: CD4+ T cells sorted from blood, obtained around week 54, from a patient treated with tofacitinib. The chain employs TRBV6-5 and TRBJ2-4; the D is unclear. The receptor's source is a human donor with alopecia areata. CDR3 nucleotides: TGTGCCAGCGGCAGGCACAAAAACATTCAGTACTTC. Its protein product is CASGRHKNIQYF.